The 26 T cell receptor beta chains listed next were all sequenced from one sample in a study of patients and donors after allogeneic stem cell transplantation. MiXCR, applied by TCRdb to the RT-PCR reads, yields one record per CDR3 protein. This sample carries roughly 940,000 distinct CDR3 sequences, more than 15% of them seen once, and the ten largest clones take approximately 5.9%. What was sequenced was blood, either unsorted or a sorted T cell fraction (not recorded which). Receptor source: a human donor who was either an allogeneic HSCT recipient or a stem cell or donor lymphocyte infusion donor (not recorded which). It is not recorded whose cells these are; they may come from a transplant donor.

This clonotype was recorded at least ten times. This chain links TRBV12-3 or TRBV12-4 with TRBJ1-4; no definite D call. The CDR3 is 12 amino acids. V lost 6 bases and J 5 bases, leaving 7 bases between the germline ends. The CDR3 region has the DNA TGTGCCAGCAGCTTAAGCAATGAAAAACTGTTTTTT. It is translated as CASSLSNEKLFF.

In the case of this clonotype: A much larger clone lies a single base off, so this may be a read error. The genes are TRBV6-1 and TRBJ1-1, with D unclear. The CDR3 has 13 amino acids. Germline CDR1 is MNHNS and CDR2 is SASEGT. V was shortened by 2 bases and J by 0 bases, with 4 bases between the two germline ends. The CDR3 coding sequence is TGTGCCAGCAGTGAACGGCTGAACACTGAAGCTTTCTTT. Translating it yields CASSERLNTEAFF.

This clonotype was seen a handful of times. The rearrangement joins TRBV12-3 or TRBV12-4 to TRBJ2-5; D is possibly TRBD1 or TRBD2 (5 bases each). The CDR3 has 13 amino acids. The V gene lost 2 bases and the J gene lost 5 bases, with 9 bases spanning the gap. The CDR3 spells CASSLTGPETQYF. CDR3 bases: TGTGCCAGCAGTTTAACGGGACCGGAGACCCAGTACTTC.

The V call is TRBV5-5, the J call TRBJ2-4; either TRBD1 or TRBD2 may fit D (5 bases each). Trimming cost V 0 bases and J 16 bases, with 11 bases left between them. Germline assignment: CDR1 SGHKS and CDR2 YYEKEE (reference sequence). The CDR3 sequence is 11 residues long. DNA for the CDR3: TGTGCCAGCAGCTTGGCCGGGGCGGACTACTTC. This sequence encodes CASSLAGADYF.

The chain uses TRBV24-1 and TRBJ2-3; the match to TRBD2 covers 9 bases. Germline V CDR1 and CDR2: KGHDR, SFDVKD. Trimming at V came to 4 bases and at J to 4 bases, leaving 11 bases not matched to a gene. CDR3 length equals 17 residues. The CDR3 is CATSDAQPGLAPDTQYF. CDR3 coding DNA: TGTGCCACCAGTGACGCACAACCGGGACTAGCTCCAGATACGCAGTATTTT.

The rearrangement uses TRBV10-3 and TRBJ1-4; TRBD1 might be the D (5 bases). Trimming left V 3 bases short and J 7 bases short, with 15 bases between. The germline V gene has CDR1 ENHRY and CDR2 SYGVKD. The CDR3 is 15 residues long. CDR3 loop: CAISDPRGSTEKLFF. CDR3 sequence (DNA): TGTGCCATCAGTGATCCGAGGGGTTCCACTGAAAAACTGTTTTTT.

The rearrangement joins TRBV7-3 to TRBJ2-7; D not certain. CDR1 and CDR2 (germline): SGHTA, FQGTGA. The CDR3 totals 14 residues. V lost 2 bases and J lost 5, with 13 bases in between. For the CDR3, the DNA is TGTGCCAGCAGCTTAGGATTGCGCGGAGACGAGCAGTACTTC. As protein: CASSLGLRGDEQYF.

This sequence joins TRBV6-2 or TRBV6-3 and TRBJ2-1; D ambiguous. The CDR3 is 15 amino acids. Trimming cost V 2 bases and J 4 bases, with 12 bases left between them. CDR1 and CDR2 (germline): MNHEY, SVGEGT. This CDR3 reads CASSYLGNYYNEQFF. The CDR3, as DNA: TGTGCCAGCAGTTACCTGGGGAACTATTACAATGAGCAGTTCTTC.

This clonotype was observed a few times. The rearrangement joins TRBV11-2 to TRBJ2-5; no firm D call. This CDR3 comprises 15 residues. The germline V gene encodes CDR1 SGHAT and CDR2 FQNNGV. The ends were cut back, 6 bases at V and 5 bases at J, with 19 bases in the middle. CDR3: CASSSWWAVEETQYF. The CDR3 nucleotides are TGTGCCAGCAGTTCTTGGTGGGCAGTCGAGGAGACCCAGTACTTC.

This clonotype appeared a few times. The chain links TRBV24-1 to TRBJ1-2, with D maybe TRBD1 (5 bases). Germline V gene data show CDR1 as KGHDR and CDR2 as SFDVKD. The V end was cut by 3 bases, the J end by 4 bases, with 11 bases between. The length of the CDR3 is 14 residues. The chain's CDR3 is CATSDPGRIYGYTF. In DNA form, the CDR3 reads TGTGCCACCAGTGATCCGGGACGGATCTATGGCTACACCTTC.

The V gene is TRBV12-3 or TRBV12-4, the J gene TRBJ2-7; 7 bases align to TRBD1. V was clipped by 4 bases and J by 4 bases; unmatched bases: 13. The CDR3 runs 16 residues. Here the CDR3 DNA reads TGTGCCAGCAGTTGGGCAGGGGGTAAGAGGACGTACGAGCAGTACTTC. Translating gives CASSWAGGKRTYEQYF.

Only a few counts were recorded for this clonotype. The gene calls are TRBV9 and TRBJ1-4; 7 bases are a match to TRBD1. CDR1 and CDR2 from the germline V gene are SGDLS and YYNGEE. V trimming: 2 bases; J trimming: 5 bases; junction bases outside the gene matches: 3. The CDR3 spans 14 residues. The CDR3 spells CASSVKGANEKLFF. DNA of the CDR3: TGTGCCAGCAGCGTTAAGGGGGCAAATGAAAAACTGTTTTTT.

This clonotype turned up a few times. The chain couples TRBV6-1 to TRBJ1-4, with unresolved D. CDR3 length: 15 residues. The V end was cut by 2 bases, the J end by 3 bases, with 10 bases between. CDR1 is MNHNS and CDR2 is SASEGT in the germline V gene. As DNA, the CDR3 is TGTGCCAGCAGTGAACACGGGGTACCTAATGAAAAACTGTTTTTT. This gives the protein CASSEHGVPNEKLFF.

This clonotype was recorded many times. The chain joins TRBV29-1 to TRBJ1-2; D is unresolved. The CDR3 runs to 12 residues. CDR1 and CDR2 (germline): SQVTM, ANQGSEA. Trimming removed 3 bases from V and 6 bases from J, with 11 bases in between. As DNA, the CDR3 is TGCAGCGTTGACCGTAATGGCAATGGCTACACCTTC. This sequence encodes CSVDRNGNGYTF.

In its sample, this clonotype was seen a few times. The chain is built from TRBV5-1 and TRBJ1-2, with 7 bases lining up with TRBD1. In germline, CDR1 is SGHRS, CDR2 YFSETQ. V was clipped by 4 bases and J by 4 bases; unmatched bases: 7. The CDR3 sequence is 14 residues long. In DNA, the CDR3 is TGCGCCAGCAGCAACGACAGGGTTGCCTATGGCTACACCTTC. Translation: CASSNDRVAYGYTF.

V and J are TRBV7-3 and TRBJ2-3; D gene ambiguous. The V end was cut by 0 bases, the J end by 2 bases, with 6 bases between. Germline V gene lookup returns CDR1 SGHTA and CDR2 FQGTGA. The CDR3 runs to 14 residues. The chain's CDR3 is CASSLTAATDTQYF. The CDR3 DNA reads TGTGCCAGCAGCTTAACCGCGGCCACAGATACGCAGTATTTT.

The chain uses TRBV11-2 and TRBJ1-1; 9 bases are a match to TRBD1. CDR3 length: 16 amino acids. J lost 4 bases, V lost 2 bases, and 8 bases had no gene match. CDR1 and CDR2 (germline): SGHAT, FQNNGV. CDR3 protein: CASSLPTGGMGTEAFF. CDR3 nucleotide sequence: TGTGCCAGCAGCTTACCGACAGGGGGAATGGGCACTGAAGCTTTCTTT. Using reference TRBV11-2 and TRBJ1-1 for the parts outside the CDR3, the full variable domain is EAGVAQSPRYKIIEKRQSVAFWCNPISGHATLYWYQQILGQGPKLLIQFQNNGVVDDSQLPKDRFSAERLKGVDSTLKIQPAKLEDSAVYLCASSLPTGGMGTEAFFGQGTRLTVV.

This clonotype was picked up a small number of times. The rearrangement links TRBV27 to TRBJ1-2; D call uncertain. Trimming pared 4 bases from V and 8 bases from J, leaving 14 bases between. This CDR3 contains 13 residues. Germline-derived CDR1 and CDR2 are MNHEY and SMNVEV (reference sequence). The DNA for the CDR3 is TGTGCCAGCAGTTCGGGGTATAATGGAGGCTACACCTTC. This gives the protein CASSSGYNGGYTF.

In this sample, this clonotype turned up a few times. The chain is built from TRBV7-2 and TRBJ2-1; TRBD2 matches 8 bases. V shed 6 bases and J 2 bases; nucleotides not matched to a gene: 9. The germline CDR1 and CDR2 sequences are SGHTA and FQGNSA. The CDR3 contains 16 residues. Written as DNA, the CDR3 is TGTGCCAGCAGACCTCGACTAGCGCGAACCTACAATGAGCAGTTCTTC. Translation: CASRPRLARTYNEQFF.

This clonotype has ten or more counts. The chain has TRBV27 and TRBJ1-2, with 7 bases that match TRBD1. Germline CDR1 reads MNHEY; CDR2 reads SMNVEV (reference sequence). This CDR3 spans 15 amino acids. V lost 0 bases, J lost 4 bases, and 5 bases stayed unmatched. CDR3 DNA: TGTGCCAGCAGTTTATCTGGGGCAGGGGGCTATGGCTACACCTTC. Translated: CASSLSGAGGYGYTF.

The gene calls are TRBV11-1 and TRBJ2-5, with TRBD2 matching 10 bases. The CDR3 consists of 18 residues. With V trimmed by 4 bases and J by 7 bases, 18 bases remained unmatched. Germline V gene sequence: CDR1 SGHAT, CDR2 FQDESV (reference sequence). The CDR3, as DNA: TGTGCCAGCAGCTCAGCGGTGGGAGGACTAGCGGCCTGGGGGACCCAGTACTTC. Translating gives CASSSAVGGLAAWGTQYF.

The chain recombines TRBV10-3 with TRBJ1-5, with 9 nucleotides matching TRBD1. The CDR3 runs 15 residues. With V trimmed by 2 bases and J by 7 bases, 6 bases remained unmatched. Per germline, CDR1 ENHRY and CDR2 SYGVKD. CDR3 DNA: TGTGCCATCAGTGAGACGACAGGGGGTGGACAGCCCCAGCATTTT. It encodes CAISETTGGGQPQHF.

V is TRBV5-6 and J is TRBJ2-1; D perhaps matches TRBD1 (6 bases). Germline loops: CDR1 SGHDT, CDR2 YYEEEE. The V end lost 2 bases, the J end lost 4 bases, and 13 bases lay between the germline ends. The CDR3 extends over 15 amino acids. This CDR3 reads CASSFLQGSYNEQFF. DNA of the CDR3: TGTGCCAGCAGCTTCCTACAGGGTAGTTACAATGAGCAGTTCTTC.

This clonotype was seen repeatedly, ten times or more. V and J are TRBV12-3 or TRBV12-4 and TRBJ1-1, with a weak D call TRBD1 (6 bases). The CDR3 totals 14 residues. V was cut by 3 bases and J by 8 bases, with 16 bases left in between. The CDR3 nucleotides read TGTGCCAGCAGTTTTTTGCAGGGGCCTTCGGAAGCTTTCTTT. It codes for CASSFLQGPSEAFF.

The CDR3 bases are TGTGCCAGCTCACCAGAGACAGGAAGCAATCAGCCCCAGCATTTT. This gives the protein CASSPETGSNQPQHF. The chain joins TRBV18 to TRBJ1-5; TRBD1 might be the D (6 bases). CDR1 is KGHSH, CDR2 LQKENI, per germline. Trimming left V 2 bases short and J 1 base short, with 9 bases between. CDR3 length: 15 residues.

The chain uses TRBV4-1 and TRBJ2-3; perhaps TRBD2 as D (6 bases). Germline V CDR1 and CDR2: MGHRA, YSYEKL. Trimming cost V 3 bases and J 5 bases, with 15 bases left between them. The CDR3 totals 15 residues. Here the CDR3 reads CASSHGPGEVDTQYF. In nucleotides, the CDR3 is TGCGCCAGCAGCCACGGACCGGGAGAAGTAGATACGCAGTATTTT.